What follows are 11 T cell receptor beta chains derived from one specimen sequenced in a study of control samples from healthy donors and cancer patients. The repertoire was sequenced with immunoSEQ multiplex PCR; TCRdb's copy has only in-frame clones and lacks some. The data contain some 130,000 clones, roughly 90% of them singletons. Input material: blood. These TCRs come from a man aged 35 to 55 in good health.

V usage is TRBV6-1 and J usage is TRBJ1-5; D may be TRBD1 (5 bases). The CDR3 is made up of 13 amino acids. Germline-derived CDR1 and CDR2 are MNHNS and SASEGT. Between the trimmed V and J ends, which lost 2 bases and 4 bases, there was a span of 6 bases. This CDR3 reads CASSERGNQPQHF. In DNA, the CDR3 is TGTGCCAGCAGTGAACGGGGGAATCAGCCCCAGCATTTT.

This chain connects TRBV27 to TRBJ2-5; D ambiguous. The CDR3 covers 13 residues. Germline V gives CDR1 MNHEY, CDR2 SMNVEV (reference sequence). The V gene lost 5 bases and the J gene lost 1 base, with 8 bases spanning the gap. The chain's CDR3 is CASSERRQETQYF. The DNA for the CDR3 is TGTGCCAGCAGTGAAAGGCGCCAAGAGACCCAGTACTTC.

This clone was observed a single time. The chain employs TRBV6-2 or TRBV6-3 and TRBJ2-1; no clear D gene. CDR3 length: 12 residues. Germline V gives CDR1 MNHEY, CDR2 SVGEGT. V lost 2 bases, J lost 9 bases, and 8 bases lay in between. CDR3 sequence reads: CASSYPGAEQFF. CDR3 coding DNA: TGTGCCAGCAGTTACCCGGGCGCTGAGCAGTTCTTC.

The chain employs TRBV28 and TRBJ1-1; maybe TRBD1 (5 bases). Trimming cost V 4 bases and J 4 bases, with 19 bases left between them. In germline, CDR1 is MDHEN, CDR2 SYDVKM. The CDR3 contains 16 residues. DNA of the CDR3: TGTGCCAGCAGTTCGAACACGAGGGGCGAAGGCACTGAAGCTTTCTTT. It yields the protein CASSSNTRGEGTEAFF.

In its sample, this clone was seen a few times. The gene calls are TRBV5-1 and TRBJ2-1, with 8 bases matching TRBD2. CDR1 is SGHRS and CDR2 is YFSETQ in the germline V gene. The CDR3 consists of 17 residues. V shed 1 base and J 5 bases; nucleotides not matched to a gene: 11. The chain's CDR3 is CASSLTHVTSGNNEQFF. The CDR3 bases are TGCGCCAGCAGCTTGACCCACGTAACTAGCGGAAACAATGAGCAGTTCTTC.

This clone appeared once. The rearrangement uses TRBV28 and TRBJ1-4, with D unclear. Germline values: CDR1 MDHEN, CDR2 SYDVKM. The CDR3 spans 15 residues. The germline V and J ends were trimmed by 5 bases and 5 bases, with 15 bases remaining between them. The CDR3 spells CASSLTGLANEKLFF. Here the CDR3 DNA reads TGTGCCAGCAGTCTAACTGGACTTGCAAATGAAAAACTGTTTTTT.

The chain recombines TRBV7-9 with TRBJ2-1, with TRBD2 matching 10 bases. This CDR3 has 15 residues. V lost 1 base and J lost 3; bases outside the gene matches: 0. CDR1 and CDR2 (germline): SEHNR, FQNEAQ (reference sequence). CDR3 DNA: TGTGCCAGCAGCTTAGTAGCGGGGGGCTACAATGAGCAGTTCTTC. Amino acids: CASSLVAGGYNEQFF. Full variable domain (missing parts from reference TRBV7-9 and TRBJ2-1): DTGVSQNPRHKITKRGQNVTFRCDPISEHNRLYWYRQTLGQGPEFLTYFQNEAQLEKSRLLSDRFSAERPKGSFSTLEIQRTEQGDSAMYLCASSLVAGGYNEQFFGPGTRLTVL.

The chain uses TRBV19 and TRBJ2-7; D remains ambiguous. Germline V gives CDR1 LNHDA, CDR2 SQIVND (reference sequence). CDR3 length: 12 residues. Trimming took off 4 bases at V and 4 bases at J, with 8 bases between the two ends. CDR3 sequence: CASSSSGYEQYF. CDR3 DNA: TGTGCCAGTAGTAGCTCTGGTTACGAGCAGTACTTC.

V and J are TRBV10-3 and TRBJ2-5; either TRBD1 or TRBD2 may supply D (7 bases each). Trimming removed 6 bases at V and 4 bases at J, with 15 bases between. The germline CDR1 and CDR2 sequences are ENHRY and SYGVKD. The CDR3 runs 14 residues. In DNA, the CDR3 is TGTGCCATCAGCCAGGGGGGGGAAGGAGAGACCCAGTACTTC. It is translated as CAISQGGEGETQYF.

This clone was seen only once. The chain joins TRBV18 to TRBJ2-3, with D unresolved. V was cut by 2 bases and J by 2 bases, with 8 bases left in between. This CDR3 is 14 amino acids long. Germline lookup yields CDR1 KGHSH and CDR2 LQKENI. CDR3 in DNA: TGTGCCAGCTCACCAGTCCTGACCACAGATACGCAGTATTTT. Protein: CASSPVLTTDTQYF.

The CDR3 loop is CASSRISGDYEQYF. CDR3 in DNA: TGTGCCAGCAGTCGAATTAGCGGTGACTACGAGCAGTACTTC. The rearrangement links TRBV6-5 to TRBJ2-7; D is perhaps TRBD2 (6 bases). CDR1 and CDR2 (germline): MNHEY, SVGAGI. V was cut by 5 bases and J by 3 bases, with 14 bases left in between. CDR3 length equals 14 residues.